The clone carrying this TCR beta chain was detected many times. The antigen is not known. A single record per CDR3 protein comes from TCRdb applying MiXCR to the RT-PCR reads. The profile shows hundreds of thousands of distinct CDR3 sequences, 15% to 19% of them singletons. This entry belongs to a study of response to subunit inactivated influenza vaccine. The study's findings and limits: The authors proposed limited new T cell recruitment per seasonal influenza vaccination.

V gave up 2 bases and J gave up 3 bases, with 11 bases separating them. This CDR3 has 14 amino acids. Germline V gene data show CDR1 as SGHTA and CDR2 as FQGNSA. The chain has TRBV7-2 and TRBJ2-7; the D gene could be TRBD1 or TRBD2 (7 bases each). Material: PBMCs from blood, obtained 11 to 12 days after vaccination. This TCR derives from a man between 50 and 59 years old who received an inactivated influenza vaccine. The CDR3 spells CASSLSRGGYEQYF. CDR3 in DNA: TGTGCCAGCAGCTTATCCAGGGGGGGCTACGAGCAGTACTTC. Together with reference TRBV7-2 and TRBJ2-7, the CDR3 gives the full variable domain: GAGVSQSPSNKVTEKGKDVELRCDPISGHTALYWYRQSLGQGLEFLIYFQGNSAPDKSGLPSDRFSAERTGGSVSTLTIQRTQQEDSAVYLCASSLSRGGYEQYFGPGTRLTVT.